The 5 T cell receptor beta chains listed next were all sequenced from one sample in a study of identical twins. TCRdb re-derived calls from the 5' RACE reads in MiXCR, one entry per CDR3 protein. The table shows approximately 280,000 distinct CDR3 sequences, with more than 6.5% occurring only once. The same data also contributed to another study, on yellow fever vaccine responses in identical twins.

Material: memory (CD45RO+) T cells sorted from blood. Receptors originate from a woman under 30 in good health.

The V and J genes are TRBV4-2 and TRBJ2-7; the D is unclear. Between the trimmed V and J ends, which lost 1 base and 3 bases, there was a span of 10 bases. This CDR3 contains 14 residues. The germline V gene encodes CDR1 LGHNA and CDR2 YNFKEQ. CDR3 in DNA: TGTGCCAGCAGCCAAGGGCCCAATGACTACGAGCAGTACTTC. Translation: CASSQGPNDYEQYF.

The chain joins TRBV20-1 to TRBJ2-1, with 8 bases fitting TRBD2. This CDR3 region has 17 residues. The ends lost 8 bases at V and 8 bases at J; junction bases unmatched: 23. Germline loops: CDR1 DFQATT, CDR2 SNEGSKA (reference sequence). The CDR3 loop reads CSPEAWVAGFYSYEQFF. DNA for the CDR3: TGCAGTCCCGAGGCCTGGGTAGCGGGATTCTATTCGTATGAGCAGTTCTTC.

V is TRBV6-2 or TRBV6-3 and J is TRBJ2-3; no clear D gene. The CDR3 loop spans 13 amino acids. Germline V gene data show CDR1 as MNHEY and CDR2 as SVGEGT. The V and J ends lost 5 bases and 2 bases respectively, with 8 bases between them. The CDR3 protein is CASSNGNTDTQYF. CDR3 DNA sequence: TGTGCCAGCAGTAACGGTAACACAGATACGCAGTATTTT.

This clonotype was seen many times. CDR3 DNA: TGTGCCAGCAAGACGGCAGTAGCGGGGGGCCGGGATGAGCAGTTCTTC. Encoded protein: CASKTAVAGGRDEQFF. This chain uses TRBV6-1 with TRBJ2-1; 10 bases are shared with TRBD2. The V segment lost 7 bases and the J segment 8 bases; nucleotides outside the gene matches: 14. Germline loops: CDR1 MNHNS, CDR2 SASEGT. The CDR3 has 16 amino acids.

This clonotype was counted only a few times. This chain uses TRBV14 with TRBJ2-4, with D perhaps matching TRBD1 (6 bases). Trimming cost V 1 base and J 0 bases, with 13 bases left between them. The CDR3 has 17 residues. Per the germline V gene, CDR1 is SGHDN and CDR2 is FVKESK. Written as DNA, the CDR3 is TGTGCCAGCAGCCAAGTCTCCGGGACACCAGCCAAAAACATTCAGTACTTC. Residues: CASSQVSGTPAKNIQYF.